The 21 T cell receptor beta chains below all came from one sample that was sequenced in a study of blood T cell repertoires in COVID-19. Only in-frame clones appear in the TCRdb table, and some are missing; sequencing was by immunoSEQ multiplex PCR. The sample records roughly 100,000 clones, around 90% being singletons. The sequencing input was peripheral blood. The receptor source for this set is an older woman with acute or convalescent COVID-19.

The rearrangement uses TRBV15 and TRBJ1-3; a weak D match, TRBD1 (5 bases). This CDR3 has 18 residues. The germline V gene encodes CDR1 LNHNV and CDR2 YYDKDF (reference sequence). Trimming left V 0 bases short and J 2 bases short, with 17 bases between. CDR3 sequence: CATSRDSLGVTAGNTIYF. DNA of the CDR3: TGTGCCACCAGCAGAGATAGTTTAGGGGTCACGGCTGGAAACACCATATATTTT.

V is TRBV2 and J is TRBJ1-1; a possible D gene is TRBD1 (6 bases). The germline V gene has CDR1 SNHLY and CDR2 FYNNEI. This CDR3 has 13 amino acids. Trimming cost V 5 bases and J 7 bases, with 14 bases left between them. CDR3 protein: CASSWTEGIEAFF. The CDR3 nucleotides are TGTGCCAGCAGTTGGACAGAAGGGATTGAAGCTTTCTTT.

V is TRBV5-1 and J is TRBJ2-1, with D perhaps TRBD2 (5 bases). This CDR3 is built from 13 residues. V was shortened by 7 bases and J by 5 bases, with 13 bases between the two germline ends. The germline gives CDR1 SGHRS, CDR2 YFSETQ. The CDR3 loop reads CASSSGKDNEQFF. The CDR3 DNA is TGCGCCAGCTCGTCGGGAAAGGACAATGAGCAGTTCTTC.

The genes are TRBV18 and TRBJ2-7; 7 positions agree with TRBD1. Germline V gene data show CDR1 as KGHSH and CDR2 as LQKENI. The ends lost 2 bases at V and 3 bases at J; junction bases unmatched: 1. The CDR3 is 13 amino acids. Here the CDR3 reads CASSPGQDYEQYV. In DNA form, the CDR3 reads TGTGCCAGCTCACCAGGACAGGACTACGAGCAGTACGTC.

The V and J genes are TRBV9 and TRBJ2-5; 7 bases are a match to TRBD2. Germline CDR1 and CDR2: SGDLS and YYNGEE. The CDR3 extends over 14 amino acids. V lost 0 bases to trimming and J lost 4 bases; unmatched junction nucleotides: 3. The CDR3 coding sequence is TGTGCCAGCAGCGTAGGTGGGGGGGGAGAGACCCAGTACTTC. It translates to CASSVGGGGETQYF.

The rearrangement uses TRBV6-4 and TRBJ2-1; 9 nucleotides line up with TRBD2. Looked up from germline, CDR1 is MRHNA and CDR2 is SNTAGT. J gave up 5 bases and V 7 bases, and 6 bases lay outside the gene matches. This CDR3 is 14 amino acids long. This CDR3 is CASTRTSEDNEQFF. Written as DNA, the CDR3 is TGTGCCAGCACAAGGACTAGCGAGGACAATGAGCAGTTCTTC.

The chain is built from TRBV5-6 and TRBJ1-5; tentatively, D is TRBD1 (6 bases). Germline V gene lookup returns CDR1 SGHDT and CDR2 YYEEEE. The CDR3 is 15 amino acids. The V end was cut by 4 bases, the J end by 0 bases, with 11 bases between. CDR3 coding DNA: TGTGCCAGCAGCCGAGGGGACAATAGCAATCAGCCCCAGCATTTT. Protein product: CASSRGDNSNQPQHF.

The chain employs TRBV28 and TRBJ1-3; D remains unclear. V dropped 6 bases and J dropped 0 bases, with 15 bases sitting between them. This CDR3 contains 16 residues. Germline assignment: CDR1 MDHEN and CDR2 SYDVKM. Here the CDR3 reads CASSRNSWASGNTIYF. The CDR3 bases are TGTGCCAGCAGCCGGAACAGCTGGGCCTCTGGAAACACCATATATTTT.

This sequence joins TRBV28 and TRBJ1-1; unclear D gene. The CDR3 is 14 amino acids. Trimming pared 6 bases from V and 1 base from J, leaving 12 bases between. The V gene's germline CDR1 is MDHEN and CDR2 SYDVKM. CDR3 sequence: CASRTGRANTEAFF. The CDR3, as DNA: TGTGCCAGCAGGACTGGGCGGGCGAACACTGAAGCTTTCTTT.

The rearrangement joins TRBV7-8 to TRBJ2-5; 11 nucleotides align to TRBD1. From germline, CDR1 is SGHVS and CDR2 FQNEAQ. The V gene end was trimmed by 5 bases and the J gene end by 8 bases; junction bases not matched to a gene: 13. This CDR3 is built from 16 residues. In DNA form, the CDR3 reads TGTGCCAGCAGCGCCCTACGGGGGACAGGGGGACGCACCCAGTACTTC. Translated: CASSALRGTGGRTQYF.

The chain is built from TRBV27 and TRBJ2-5; D may be TRBD2 (6 bases). V was pared by 7 bases and J by 8 bases, with 20 bases between. CDR1 MNHEY and CDR2 SMNVEV come from the germline V gene (reference sequence). The CDR3 covers 14 residues. This CDR3 reads CASTGVGGGDTQYF. The CDR3 nucleotides read TGTGCCAGCACGGGGGTCGGAGGTGGGGACACCCAGTACTTC.

J is TRBJ1-1 and V is TRBV6-5; 7 bases are shared with TRBD1. V was clipped by 5 bases and J by 4 bases; unmatched bases: 7. This CDR3 spans 14 amino acids. The V gene's germline CDR1 is MNHEY and CDR2 SVGAGI. As DNA, the CDR3 is TGTGCCAGCAGTCCAACGACAGGGACCACTGAAGCTTTCTTT. Its protein is CASSPTTGTTEAFF.

The chain carries TRBV30 and TRBJ1-5, with a possible D match to TRBD1 (6 bases). V was shortened by 7 bases and J by 7 bases, with 14 bases between the two germline ends. The length of the CDR3 is 12 residues. From germline, CDR1 is GTSNPN and CDR2 SVGIG (reference sequence). The CDR3 DNA reads as TGTGCCTCCTCCCAGGGGTCCCAGCCCCAGCATTTT. Protein sequence: CASSQGSQPQHF.

The chain recombines TRBV6-5 with TRBJ1-1, with TRBD1 matching over 9 bases. Germline V CDR1 and CDR2: MNHEY, SVGAGI. This CDR3 has 13 amino acids. V shed 2 bases and J 8 bases; nucleotides not matched to a gene: 3. CDR3 protein: CASSYGTGGEAFF. The CDR3 DNA sequence: TGTGCCAGCAGTTACGGTACAGGGGGCGAAGCTTTCTTT.

The CDR3, as DNA: TGTGCCACCAGCGTAGCGGGAGGGCTGTCAGATACGCAGTATTTT. Translated, it gives CATSVAGGLSDTQYF. V usage is TRBV24-1 and J usage is TRBJ2-3, with 11 bases identical to TRBD2. From germline, CDR1 is KGHDR and CDR2 SFDVKD. V gave up 7 bases and J gave up 4 bases; unmatched junction bases: 6. The CDR3 length is 15 residues.

V usage is TRBV27 and J usage is TRBJ1-2; 10 bases agree with TRBD1. V lost 5 bases to trimming and J lost 4 bases; unmatched junction nucleotides: 4. CDR3 length: 14 amino acids. The V gene's germline CDR1 is MNHEY and CDR2 SMNVEV (reference sequence). CDR3 amino acids: CASSLGQGVYGYTF. CDR3 bases: TGTGCCAGCAGTCTCGGACAGGGGGTCTATGGCTACACCTTC.

The chain combines TRBV2 with TRBJ1-5; D call uncertain. Germline loops: CDR1 SNHLY, CDR2 FYNNEI. Trimming stripped 5 bases from V and 0 bases from J, with 8 bases between. There are 14 residues in the CDR3. CDR3 amino acids: CASSPHNSNQPQHF. In DNA form, the CDR3 reads TGTGCCAGCAGTCCGCACAATAGCAATCAGCCCCAGCATTTT.

V usage is TRBV29-1 and J usage is TRBJ1-3; D remains ambiguous. V lost 1 base and J 1 base, leaving 11 bases between the germline ends. This CDR3 is built from 15 residues. The germline CDR1 and CDR2 sequences are SQVTM and ANQGSEA. The CDR3 reads CSVEGGILSGNTIYF. CDR3 nucleotides: TGCAGCGTTGAAGGAGGAATATTGTCTGGAAACACCATATATTTT.

The rearrangement uses TRBV5-1 and TRBJ2-7; 15 bases fit TRBD2. The germline V gene has CDR1 SGHRS and CDR2 YFSETQ. Trimming took 4 bases from V and 1 from J; bases not matched to a gene: 6. This CDR3 is 17 amino acids long. For the CDR3, the DNA is TGCGCCAGCAGCCCAGGACTAGCGGGAGGGCCATCCTACGAGCAGTACTTC. Protein: CASSPGLAGGPSYEQYF.

The V gene is TRBV5-1, the J gene TRBJ2-2; TRBD1 matches 7 bases. The germline gives CDR1 SGHRS, CDR2 YFSETQ. The junction had 10 bases not matched to a gene; V was cut back by 0 bases and J by 2 bases. The CDR3 is made up of 18 amino acids. DNA of the CDR3: TGCGCCAGCAGCTTGGGACAGGGATCGGGCCCTAACACCGGGGAGCTGTTTTTT. Translating gives CASSLGQGSGPNTGELFF.

The rearrangement links TRBV28 to TRBJ2-2; D may be TRBD2 (6 bases). Per germline, CDR1 MDHEN and CDR2 SYDVKM. This CDR3 is built from 15 residues. Trimming removed 6 bases from V and 2 bases from J, with 13 bases in between. The DNA for the CDR3 is TGTGCCAGCAGGATGACTAGTGGAAACACCGGGGAGCTGTTTTTT. It is translated as CASRMTSGNTGELFF.